The text below deals with one T cell receptor beta chain. Its antigen is as yet unknown. The CDR3 has 14 residues. V lost 1 base and J lost 5, with 11 bases in between. The germline CDR1 and CDR2 sequences are SGHTA and FQGNSA. The sample is drawn from a study of beta chain features in type 1 diabetes. Reverse transcription of all isolated RNA meant that expressed TCRB transcripts were sequenced. Data came from immunoSEQ multiplex PCR; TCRdb stores just in-frame clones and leaves some out. The sample records a few hundred thousand clones, 8.5% to 10% being singletons. Overall study results and limits: Insertions were fewer and deletions more numerous at VDJ junctions in type 1 diabetes patients. cDNA-based sequencing might over-represent cells highly expressing TCR. All four CD4+ subsets of Type 1 diabetes patients contained TCRB CDR3s that were moderately but significantly shorter.

Sequencing input: central memory CD4+ T cells from blood. The V gene is TRBV7-2, the J gene TRBJ2-5; no clear D gene. This TCR was sampled from a man under 40 with type 1 diabetes. CDR3 region: CASSLGGYRETQYF. The CDR3, as DNA: TGTGCCAGCAGCTTAGGAGGCTATAGGGAGACCCAGTACTTC.